This T cell receptor (beta chain) was sequenced during a study of T cell repertoires in cytomegalovirus infection. This clonotype was seen a handful of times. What it binds is not known. TCRdb reprocessed the reads via MiXCR and lists one record per CDR3 protein. The sample yields 27,000 or so distinct CDR3 sequences, 15% to 20% seen once. The CDR3 is 14 amino acids. Germline CDR1 is SGHVS and CDR2 is FQNEAQ. The V and J ends lost 1 base and 8 bases, in that order; junction bases with no gene match: 5. The chain joins TRBV7-8 to TRBJ2-1, with 7 bases lining up with TRBD2. This TCR was recovered from a human donor in good health (CMV status not recorded). Some clones in this sample may be carry-over from other donors' samples. The source was CD8+ T cells from cultured PBMCs, collected from culture after CMV antigen stimulation. The CDR3 region is CASSLVGRRDEQFF. DNA for the CDR3: TGTGCCAGCAGCTTAGTCGGGAGGAGGGATGAGCAGTTCTTC. Full variable domain (missing parts from reference TRBV7-8 and TRBJ2-1): GAGVSQSPRYKVAKRGQDVALRCDPISGHVSLFWYQQALGQGPEFLTYFQNEAQLDKSGLPSDRFFAERPEGSVSTLKIQRTQQEDSAVYLCASSLVGRRDEQFFGPGTRLTVL.